This T cell receptor (beta chain) was profiled in a study of T-cell reconstitution after alpha-beta-depleted transplantation in children. This clonotype was detected a few times. Its antigen remains unidentified. Construction of the TCRbeta library involved unique molecular identifiers. TCRdb re-called the PCR reads with MiXCR, one entry per CDR3 protein. The sample shows hundreds of thousands of distinct CDR3 sequences, roughly 15% of them seen only once. CDR1 is SQVTM and CDR2 is ANQGSEA in the germline V gene. This CDR3 contains 14 residues. Trimming removed 0 bases at V and 5 bases at J, with 10 bases between. Whole-study results and caveats: Day-60 TCRbeta diversity that was high in some patients was derived from surviving recipient T cells and thymic progenitors. Fresh T-cell production supplied most of the T-cell counts and diversity seen one year after transplant. Reportedly, alpha-beta T cells present about two months post-transplant originated from several hundred expanded clones of graft origin.

The V gene is TRBV29-1, the J gene TRBJ1-4, with D unclear. This clonotype was sampled from a male patient under 10 years old who had a stem cell transplant for acute lymphoblastic leukemia, so the T cells may come from the graft donor. Sample: PBMCs, mostly from graft donor cells, taken 360 days after TCRalphabeta/CD19-depleted stem cell transplant. The CDR3 coding sequence is TGCAGCGTTGAAGATGCGTCCAGGAATGAAAAACTGTTTTTT. Translating gives CSVEDASRNEKLFF.